These T cell receptor beta chains were read from a single sample in a study of blood T cells in healthy people across ages. TCRdb processed the 5' RACE reads anew with MiXCR; each CDR3 protein has one entry. In the table there are 1 million or so distinct CDR3 sequences, about 23% of which are singletons. In addition, the sample was reused for a study of T cells of mothers and their children.

The sequenced sample consisted of blood. The receptors come from a girl aged 2-10 years in good health. The conserved cysteine and the conserved F or W are not part of the CDR3 here.

j_call	v_call	cdr3_aa
NA	TRBV28	ASSFSSGQYSREEQF
NA	TRBV29-1	SVAGAGVPYEQY
TRBJ2-5	TRBV7-6	ASSARLAGVGEQY
TRBJ2-7	TRBV29-1	SVEVDTSYEQY
NA	TRBV20-1	SARSSGETQY
TRBJ1-5	TRBV12-5	ASGPVDQPQH
TRBJ2-1	TRBV6-1	ASSEGLAGVGEQF
TRBJ2-5	TRBV10-3	AISDDRGQETQY
TRBJ2-5	TRBV6-2/TRBV6-3	ASSYSGQQY
TRBJ2-5	TRBV7-6	ASSSFFTPLGRDPQY
TRBJ1-2	TRBV7-2	ASSLYASPYGYT
TRBJ1-1	TRBV7-9	ASSLEQPNTEAF
TRBJ2-7	TRBV12-3/TRBV12-4	ASSLAPGVEQY
TRBJ2-5	TRBV12-3/TRBV12-4	ASTLGSPQETQY
TRBJ2-3	TRBV29-1	SVNTDTQY
TRBJ2-2	TRBV4-1	ASSPEPQIANTGELF
TRBJ2-5	TRBV27	ASRTGLAPGTQY
TRBJ1-2	TRBV13	ASSLGLEGTNYGYT
TRBJ1-5	TRBV28	ASREYRGGEPQH
NA	TRBV7-9	ASSARDGLGNEQF
TRBJ1-2	TRBV20-1	SAYRGVSGYT
TRBJ2-5	TRBV6-1	ASNDWETQY
TRBJ2-5	TRBV5-1	ASSFGARETQY
TRBJ2-1	TRBV5-1	ASSTNRDRNEQF
TRBJ1-2	TRBV3-1	ASSQDPGDFYGYT
NA	TRBV6-2/TRBV6-3	ASSSQPPAWNEQF
TRBJ1-2	TRBV2	ASRGGGAKGYT
TRBJ1-6	TRBV7-2	ASSLLVQGSPLH
TRBJ1-2	TRBV18	ASSPGQGWGYGYT
NA	TRBV7-9	ASSLGRSGTTHYEQY
TRBJ2-3	TRBV7-9	ASSFPGRGTDTQY
TRBJ2-5	TRBV7-9	ASSLSGPQRDRVTQY